This T cell receptor beta chain originates from a study of glioma-infiltrating T cells after dendritic cell vaccination. For the study at large: Samples are from glioblastoma patients in Phase I and II dendritic cell vaccine trials. The vaccine used monocyte-derived dendritic cells pulsed overnight with autologous tumor lysate. Study findings and constraints: The cohort had few patients with full blood and tumor sets.

The CDR3 length is 17 residues. V trimming: 0 bases; J trimming: 1 base; junction bases outside the gene matches: 8. Looked up from germline, CDR1 is SGHNT and CDR2 is YYREEE (reference sequence). TCRdb's copy holds only in-frame clones and misses some; the assay was immunoSEQ multiplex PCR. The profile covers approximately 48,000 clones, with 85% appearing a single time and about an eighth taken by the ten largest. On this clone itself: Its antigen remains unknown.

This chain joins TRBV5-4 and TRBJ2-3, with 7 bases lining up with TRBD2. Sequencing used blood, obtained before dendritic cell vaccination. The clonotype originates from a human donor with glioblastoma. The CDR3 loop is CASSLVSRGVGTDTQYF. The CDR3 DNA sequence: TGTGCCAGCAGCTTGGTTAGTCGGGGGGTTGGCACAGATACGCAGTATTTT.